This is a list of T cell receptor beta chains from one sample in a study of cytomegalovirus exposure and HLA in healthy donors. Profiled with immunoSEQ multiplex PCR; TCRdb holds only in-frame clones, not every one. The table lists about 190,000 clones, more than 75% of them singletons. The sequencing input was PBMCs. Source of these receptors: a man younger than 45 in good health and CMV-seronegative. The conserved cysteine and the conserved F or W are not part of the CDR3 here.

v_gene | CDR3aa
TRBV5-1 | ASSLRGTAQSGANVLT
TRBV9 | ASSGDSGLQETQY
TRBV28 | ASNQGGENTIY
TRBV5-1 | ASSLFYPGELF
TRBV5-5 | ASSLEGQGWHQPQH
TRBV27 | ASSLSATSLGSSYEQY
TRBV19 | ASSAGLQGPQH
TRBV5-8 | ASSSVGTGGEYGYT
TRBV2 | ASRPTSGRAVYEQY
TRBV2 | ASSVLASGPYEQY
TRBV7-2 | ASSLGEEQY
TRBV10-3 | AISDKGQGQEQY
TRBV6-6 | ASSEVREKLF
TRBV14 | ASSPTPGGGPRSGANVLT
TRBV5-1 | ASSFSGRGDTQY
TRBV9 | ASSEASAGELF
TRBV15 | ATSRATGGREKLF
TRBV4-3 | ASSQDRSTGELF
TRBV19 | ASSIVELAGRTGELF
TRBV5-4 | ASSARDSVSGANVLT
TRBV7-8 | ASSLARIRLAGFYEQY
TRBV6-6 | ASSGQPSSYEQY
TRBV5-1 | ASSPAGTGGRNIQY
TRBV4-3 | ASSPRPSGGADEQF
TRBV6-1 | ASSVFRTYEQY
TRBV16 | ASSQQGLGAF
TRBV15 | ATSSWGWGGNEQF
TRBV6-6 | ASRQGHYTEAF
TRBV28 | AAQGSSYEQY
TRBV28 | ASSFSGTGGLRNSGNTIY
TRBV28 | ASSAQFSYGYT
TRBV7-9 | ASSFYTTGEEGYT
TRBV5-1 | ASSSTGDYEQY
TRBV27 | ASSLQGARDTQY
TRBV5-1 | ASSFVGTSRLEPGELF
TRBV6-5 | ASSQPRQGVYEQY
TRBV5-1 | ASSPDAGATGDTQY
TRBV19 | ASKTGPGDTLTQH
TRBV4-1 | ASTPLGLADNEQF
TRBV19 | ASSIRTGSYEQY